The TCR beta chain under discussion was sequenced for a study of sequential checkpoint blockade in melanoma. In the study overall: DNA from 91 pretreatment tumor samples underwent TCRβ immunosequencing.

The CDR3 has 12 residues. Trimming took off 7 bases at V and 4 bases at J, with 11 bases between the two ends. Germline V gene data show CDR1 as GTSNPN and CDR2 as SVGIG (reference sequence). Method: immunoSEQ multiplex PCR; TCRdb's copy keeps in-frame clones and lacks some. Of about 12,000 clones in the sample, around 20% are singletons; the top ten hold 5% to 7.5%. Specified treatment: randomized to nivolumab then ipilimumab (arm A) or the reverse (arm B). The V and J genes are TRBV30 and TRBJ1-3; D is unresolved. The TCR comes from a human donor with melanoma. Sequencing used tumor tissue (inferred from file names), obtained from a patient given nivolumab and ipilimumab in sequence. The CDR3 protein is CASAVGGNTIYF. The CDR3, as DNA: TGTGCCTCCGCTGTCGGGGGAAACACCATATATTTT.